Listed below are T cell receptor beta chains from one sample, sequenced in a study of OX40 agonist ivuxolimab in advanced cancers. Profiling relied on immunoSEQ multiplex PCR, and the TCRdb table lists in-frame clones only, not all of them. The repertoire includes tens of thousands of clones, under 90% of them detected once, and 1.1% sits in the top ten. Material: CD4+ or CD8+ T cells sorted from blood, obtained in a trial of the OX40 agonist ivuxolimab. The receptors originated from an adult with an advanced solid tumor such as melanoma, head and neck, liver or kidney cancer. The CDR3 runs from the conserved cysteine through the conserved F or W. The D gene is left open where the match is weak. Where a row states a size, it is once, few, many or the class of an expanded clone; other rows omit it.

>TRBJ1-5|-|TRBV18|few
TGTGCCAGCTCACCACTCGTAGATCAGCCCCAGCATTTT
CASSPLVDQPQHF
>TRBJ2-1|TRBD1|TRBV27|-
TGTGCCAGCAGTTTTACAGGGGCCTACAATGAGCAGTTCTTC
CASSFTGAYNEQFF
>TRBJ2-1|-|TRBV6-6|-
TGTGCCAGCAGGAGAGACCAGGGTTACGAGCAGTTCTTC
CASRRDQGYEQFF
>TRBJ2-7|-|TRBV4-3|-
TGCGCCAGCAGCCAAGCTGGTGGTAATGAGCAGTACTTC
CASSQAGGNEQYF
>TRBJ2-6|-|TRBV6-6|few
TGTGCCAGCAGTTACTCCGTCGGGGCCGGGGCCAACGTCCTGACTTTC
CASSYSVGAGANVLTF
>TRBJ1-6|TRBD1|TRBV7-3|-
TGTGCCAGCAGTCAGGGGGCGGATTCACCCCTCCACTTT
CASSQGADSPLHF
>TRBJ1-5|-|TRBV29-1|-
TGCAGCGTTGGAAAGGGTGGGGCCCAGCATTTT
CSVGKGGAQHF
>TRBJ1-2|-|TRBV2|-
TGTGCCGGACGAGGTTCCGACTATGGCTACACCTTC
CAGRGSDYGYTF
>TRBJ1-5|-|TRBV28|-
TGTGCCAGCAGTTTCCCTACGATCCTGTGGGCACAGCCCCAGCATTTT
CASSFPTILWAQPQHF
>TRBJ1-6|-|TRBV7-2|-
TGTGCCAGCAGCTTAGCAGGGGCCGTTTCACCCCTCCACTTT
CASSLAGAVSPLHF
>TRBJ2-1|TRBD1|TRBV2|-
TGTGCCAGCAGTGATTTGACAGGGGGGGTCGATGAGCAGTTCTTC
CASSDLTGGVDEQFF
>TRBJ1-6|TRBD1|TRBV11-2|-
TGTGCCAGCAGCGTAACAGGGGATTCACCCCTCCACTTT
CASSVTGDSPLHF
>TRBJ2-5|-|TRBV7-2|-
TGTGCCAGCAGCTTAGCTGGAGGGAAAGAGACCCAGTACTTC
CASSLAGGKETQYF
>TRBJ1-6|TRBD1|TRBV7-2|-
TGTGCCAGCAGCCCGGGACAGGGGGCGAGATCACCCCTCCACTTT
CASSPGQGARSPLHF
>TRBJ2-2|TRBD2|TRBV19|-
TGTGCCAGTCACCGGACTAGCGGGGGCTTCACCGGGGAGCTGTTTTTT
CASHRTSGGFTGELFF
>TRBJ2-1|-|TRBV5-4|-
TGTGCCAGCAGCTTCCCCCCCAGCGAGCAGTTCTTC
CASSFPPSEQFF
>TRBJ1-6|TRBD1|TRBV9|few
TGTGCCAGCAGCGTAGAGGGGACAGGGAGTTCACCCCTCCACTTT
CASSVEGTGSSPLHF
>TRBJ1-4|-|TRBV11-2|-
TGTGCCAGCAGCTTAGATCCCGACATGTTAGGAACTAATGAAAAACTGTTTTTT
CASSLDPDMLGTNEKLFF
>TRBJ1-3|-|TRBV13|-
TGTGCCAGCAGCAAAGAAAGAGGGTATTCTGGAAACACCATATATTTT
CASSKERGYSGNTIYF
>TRBJ2-2|TRBD1|TRBV27|-
TGTGCCAGCAGTTTATTTCCCGGGACAGTGAACACCGGGGAGCTGTTTTTT
CASSLFPGTVNTGELFF
>TRBJ2-5|TRBD2|TRBV7-2|-
TGTGCCAGCAGCTCGAGGACTAGCGGGGGGGCCCGTCAGTACTTC
CASSSRTSGGARQYF
>TRBJ2-4|-|TRBV5-8|-
TGTGCCAGCAGCTTGGGGACCAGAACTAGCTTCAAAAACATTCAGTACTTC
CASSLGTRTSFKNIQYF
>TRBJ1-6|-|TRBV10-3|-
TGTGCCATCAGACCCGGAGGGGCCCCCGATTCACCCCTCCACTTT
CAIRPGGAPDSPLHF
>TRBJ1-5|TRBD1|TRBV5-1|-
TGCGCCAGCAGCCCAACCGGACAGGGCTTTCAGCCCCAGCATTTT
CASSPTGQGFQPQHF
>TRBJ1-6|-|TRBV6-5|few
TGTGCCAGCAGCGAGACAGATGGCGCGGGTTCACCCCTCCACTTT
CASSETDGAGSPLHF
>TRBJ2-1|-|TRBV4-3|-
TGCGCCAGCAGCCAAGATCTGGTGGCAGGGGGGGGCAATGAGCAGTTCTTC
CASSQDLVAGGGNEQFF
>TRBJ1-1|TRBD1|TRBV23-1|-
TGCGCCAGCAGTCAATTCACAGGGGGGGGTACTGAAGCTTTCTTT
CASSQFTGGGTEAFF
>TRBJ1-2|TRBD1|TRBV4-2|-
TGTGCCAGCAGCCAAGATCCTGCTACAGGGGGTGCTGGCTACACCTTC
CASSQDPATGGAGYTF
>TRBJ2-1|-|TRBV19|-
TGTGCCGCCAGCTTAGGGCGCCATGAGAATGAGCAGTTCTTC
CAASLGRHENEQFF
>TRBJ2-3|-|TRBV30|many
TGTGCCTGGACTGGACTTAGCACAGATACGCAGTATTTT
CAWTGLSTDTQYF
>TRBJ2-4|-|TRBV18|-
TGTGCCAGCTCACCACCTGCAGAAAACATTCAGTACTTC
CASSPPAENIQYF
>TRBJ1-5|-|TRBV4-3|-
TGCGCCAGCAGCCAAGCTTCCAATCAGCCCCAGCATTTT
CASSQASNQPQHF
>TRBJ1-1|TRBD1|TRBV4-2|-
TGTGCCAGCAGCCAAGATGTGGCAGGGGGAACGTTCACTGAAGCTTTCTTT
CASSQDVAGGTFTEAFF
>TRBJ2-7|-|TRBV21-1|-
TGTGCCAGCACACTGAAAAGGGACCCCTACGAGCAGTACTTC
CASTLKRDPYEQYF
>TRBJ1-5|-|TRBV30|few
TGTGCCTGGAGTGATGGCAGAGCCCATCAGCCCCAGCATTTT
CAWSDGRAHQPQHF
>TRBJ2-6|-|TRBV5-1|-
TGCGCCAGCAGCTTGGCGGGCAGGGAGGCTGGGGCCAACGTCCTGACTTTC
CASSLAGREAGANVLTF
>TRBJ2-2|-|TRBV6-4|few
TGTGCCAGCAGTGAACAGCAGGGCGGGGAGCTGTTTTTT
CASSEQQGGELFF
>TRBJ2-1|TRBD2|TRBV2|-
TGTGCCAGCACAGCGGGGGGAGATGAGCAGTTCTTC
CASTAGGDEQFF
>TRBJ2-5|TRBD2|TRBV9|once
TGTGCCAGCAGCCCCGGGACTAGCGCCACGGAGACCCAGTACTTC
CASSPGTSATETQYF
>TRBJ2-2|TRBD1|TRBV28|-
TGTGCCAGCATTAGAGGGGGCACGAACACCGGGGAGCTGTTTTTT
CASIRGGTNTGELFF